The 18 T cell receptor beta chains reported below all come from one sample, sequenced in a study of shared clonotypes between healthy human individuals. Clones were sequenced by immunoSEQ multiplex PCR, and TCRdb holds only the in-frame ones, with some missing. Here the sample spans 180,000 or so clones, roughly 91% being singletons. The source material was naive CD4+ T cells sorted from blood. Subset of the sample: CD45RA+ positively selected. The source of these receptors is a woman in her twenties or thirties in good health.

This chain connects TRBV27 to TRBJ2-7; D remains unclear. Germline-derived CDR1 and CDR2 are MNHEY and SMNVEV (reference sequence). Between the trimmed V and J ends, which lost 4 bases and 3 bases, there was a span of 10 bases. The CDR3 length is 13 residues. The chain's CDR3 is CASSYGRDYEQYF. Here the CDR3 DNA reads TGTGCCAGCAGTTACGGAAGGGACTACGAGCAGTACTTC.

This rearrangement joins TRBV15 to TRBJ1-2; D is unclear. CDR3 length equals 12 residues. Trimming took off 9 bases at V and 0 bases at J, with 8 bases between the two ends. Germline CDR1 is LNHNV and CDR2 is YYDKDF (reference sequence). Here the CDR3 reads CATAGSNYGYTF. CDR3 nucleotide sequence: TGTGCCACGGCGGGGTCTAACTATGGCTACACCTTC.

The chain recombines TRBV6-5 with TRBJ2-3, with TRBD2 matching 7 bases. In germline, CDR1 is MNHEY, CDR2 SVGAGI. The CDR3 has 15 residues. The V gene end was trimmed by 5 bases and the J gene end by 1 base; junction bases not matched to a gene: 6. The CDR3 nucleotides are TGTGCCAGCAGTCGTTCTAGCGGCCGCACAGATACGCAGTATTTT. Its protein is CASSRSSGRTDTQYF.

About this clone: Relative to the germline gene, one junction end is altered; a read error may explain this. This CDR3 is also generated by other DNA sequences in the sample. This sequence joins TRBV11-2 and TRBJ2-7; 7 positions agree with TRBD2. Per germline, CDR1 SGHAT and CDR2 FQNNGV. The CDR3 is 14 residues long. DNA for the CDR3: TGCGCCAGCAGCAGTTGGAGCGGGATCTACGAGCAGTACTTC. This codes for CASSSWSGIYEQYF. The full variable domain, completed using reference TRBV11-2 and TRBJ2-7, is EAGVAQSPRYKIIEKRQSVAFWCNPISGHATLYWYQQILGQGPKLLIQFQNNGVVDDSQLPKDRFSAERLKGVDSTLKIQPAKLEDSAVYLCASSSWSGIYEQYFGPGTRLTVT.

The V gene is TRBV6-5, the J gene TRBJ2-5, with D unresolved. Near its end, the DNA agrees better with TRBJ2-7, so the J call may be wrong. Per the germline V gene, CDR1 is MNHEY and CDR2 is SVGAGI. The CDR3 is 15 amino acids. The DNA of the CDR3 is TGTGCCAGCAGTTACTCAGACTCGCCGACCTACGAGCAGTACTTC. Translating gives CASSYSDSPTYEQYF.

This chain connects TRBV9 to TRBJ2-7, with 10 bases lining up with TRBD2. V gave up 4 bases and J gave up 6 bases; unmatched junction bases: 10. The CDR3 has 15 residues. Germline CDR1 SGDLS, CDR2 YYNGEE. CDR3 loop: CASSYSGVAGGEQYF. As DNA, the CDR3 is TGTGCCAGCAGCTACTCCGGAGTAGCGGGAGGCGAGCAGTACTTC. Supplemented by reference TRBV9 and TRBJ2-7, the full variable domain reads DSGVTQTPKHLITATGQRVTLRCSPRSGDLSVYWYQQSLDQGLQFLIQYYNGEERAKGNILERFSAQQFPDLHSELNLSSLELGDSALYFCASSYSGVAGGEQYFGPGTRLTVT.

This clone was seen a single time. V is TRBV2 and J is TRBJ2-2; D might be TRBD1 or TRBD2, each matching 5 bases. The ends were cut back, 5 bases at V and 6 bases at J, with 16 bases in the middle. The CDR3 consists of 15 residues. The germline CDR1 and CDR2 sequences are SNHLY and FYNNEI. The CDR3 DNA sequence: TGTGCCAGCAGTTATGAGGGCAGAGGGGCCGGGGAGCTGTTTTTT. As protein: CASSYEGRGAGELFF.

The V gene is TRBV7-6, the J gene TRBJ1-5; D is unresolved. The CDR3 length is 17 residues. CDR1 is SGHVS and CDR2 is FNYEAQ in the germline V gene. Trimming shortened V by 2 bases and J by 0 bases, and 14 bases separated the two germline ends. This CDR3 is CASSLIGLGHSNQPQHF. CDR3 DNA: TGTGCCAGCAGCTTAATAGGGCTTGGGCATAGCAATCAGCCCCAGCATTTT. Full variable domain (rest looked up from reference TRBV7-6 and TRBJ1-5): GAGVSQSPRYKVTKRGQDVALRCDPISGHVSLYWYRQALGQGPEFLTYFNYEAQQDKSGLPNDRFSAERPEGSISTLTIQRTEQRDSAMYRCASSLIGLGHSNQPQHFGDGTRLSIL.

The J gene is TRBJ2-3, the V gene TRBV27; 11 bases line up with TRBD1. J was trimmed by 4 bases and V by 5 bases; bases with no gene match: 5. The CDR3 extends over 15 amino acids. Per germline, CDR1 MNHEY and CDR2 SMNVEV (reference sequence). For the CDR3, the DNA is TGTGCCAGCAGTGGTCCGGGACAGGGGGCAGATACGCAGTATTTT. It yields the protein CASSGPGQGADTQYF.

The gene calls are TRBV25-1 and TRBJ1-2; possible D gene TRBD1, 6 bases. This CDR3 has 16 residues. In germline, CDR1 is MGHDK, CDR2 SYGVNS. Trimming removed 5 bases at V and 5 bases at J, with 21 bases between. CDR3 bases: TGTGCCAGCAGTCCTATGGGGGGCGAGCCGTTTTATGGCTACACCTTC. Translated: CASSPMGGEPFYGYTF.

Note on this clone: This sample also contains other DNA sequences that code for the same CDR3. The chain links TRBV29-1 to TRBJ2-7, with 9 bases aligning to TRBD1. The CDR3 has 13 amino acids. Germline V CDR1 and CDR2: SQVTM, ANQGSEA. V was pared by 4 bases and J by 6 bases, with 7 bases of the junction left unmatched. The CDR3 protein is CSVGRDRESEQYF. DNA of the CDR3: TGCAGCGTTGGCCGGGACAGGGAATCCGAGCAGTACTTC.

With respect to this clone: This sample includes further DNA sequences coding for the same CDR3. The chain carries TRBV2 and TRBJ2-7; 8 bases line up with TRBD1. The CDR3 spans 14 residues. The J segment lost 0 bases and the V segment lost 6 bases, leaving 4 bases of the junction unmatched. Germline CDR1 SNHLY, CDR2 FYNNEI. CDR3 in DNA: TGTGCCAGCAGACCGGGACAGGCCTCCTACGAGCAGTACTTC. Its translation is CASRPGQASYEQYF. Using reference TRBV2 and TRBJ2-7 for the parts outside the CDR3, the full variable domain is EPEVTQTPSHQVTQMGQEVILRCVPISNHLYFYWYRQILGQKVEFLVSFYNNEISEKSEIFDDQFSVERPDGSNFTLKIRSTKLEDSAMYFCASRPGQASYEQYFGPGTRLTVT.

The chain recombines TRBV5-1 with TRBJ2-7; tentatively, D is TRBD1 (6 bases). Germline assignment: CDR1 SGHRS and CDR2 YFSETQ. The CDR3 runs to 15 residues. V lost 0 bases to trimming and J lost 1 base, with 11 bases between them. The CDR3 reads CASSLAQGFSYEQYF. CDR3 in DNA: TGCGCCAGCAGCTTGGCACAGGGCTTTTCCTACGAGCAGTACTTC.

The chain employs TRBV5-4 and TRBJ2-1; 9 bases agree with TRBD1. This CDR3 is built from 15 residues. V lost 2 bases, J lost 3 bases, and 3 bases stayed unmatched. CDR1 SGHNT and CDR2 YYREEE come from the germline V gene (reference sequence). The CDR3 DNA follows: TGTGCCAGCAGCTTCCGGGACAGGGACTACAATGAGCAGTTCTTC. Translated, it gives CASSFRDRDYNEQFF.

The gene calls are TRBV28 and TRBJ1-1; D gene unclear. The CDR3 runs 12 residues. Germline loops: CDR1 MDHEN, CDR2 SYDVKM. Trimming shortened V by 4 bases and J by 4 bases, and 7 bases separated the two germline ends. The CDR3, as DNA: TGTGCCAGCAGTTCAGGAACCACTGAAGCTTTCTTT. The encoded protein is CASSSGTTEAFF.

The chain joins TRBV18 to TRBJ2-3; 9 bases are shared with TRBD2. Germline CDR1 KGHSH, CDR2 LQKENI. The CDR3 runs 17 residues. Trimming took 2 bases from V and 2 from J; bases not matched to a gene: 8. The CDR3 is CASSPGAGGPNTDTQYF. DNA for the CDR3: TGTGCCAGCTCACCAGGGGCGGGAGGGCCAAACACAGATACGCAGTATTTT.

The rearrangement links TRBV7-8 to TRBJ2-3; D may be TRBD2 (5 bases). Trimming removed 5 bases at V and 8 bases at J, with 11 bases between. The CDR3 is 12 amino acids. CDR1 is SGHVS, CDR2 FQNEAQ, per germline. The CDR3 sequence: CASSQDSRTQYF. In nucleotides, the CDR3 is TGTGCCAGCAGCCAGGACTCTCGTACGCAGTATTTT.

The chain combines TRBV7-3 with TRBJ2-2, with D unresolved. Per germline, CDR1 SGHTA and CDR2 FQGTGA. The CDR3 has 13 amino acids. Trimming removed 1 base at V and 5 bases at J, with 5 bases between. As DNA, the CDR3 is TGTGCCAGCAGCTTAATGCAGACCGGGGAGCTGTTTTTT. This translates into CASSLMQTGELFF.